This TCR beta chain was captured in a study of cytomegalovirus exposure and HLA in healthy donors. Use of 60 Vbeta and 13 Jbeta primers characterized the PCR. TCRdb keeps only in-frame clones here, not all; method: immunoSEQ multiplex PCR. The sample gives 150,000 to 200,000 clones, about 62% of which show up once; around 3% is in the top ten. CDR1 SNHLY and CDR2 FYNNEI come from the germline V gene. The ends were cut back, 6 bases at V and 5 bases at J, with 13 bases in the middle. The CDR3 totals 13 residues. The receptor was derived from a man between 40 and 49 years old in good health and CMV-seronegative. The sample taken for sequencing was PBMCs. The V and J genes are TRBV2 and TRBJ2-5; D perhaps matches TRBD1 (6 bases). The CDR3 sequence: CASRQGFRETQYF. DNA for the CDR3: TGTGCCAGCAGGCAGGGGTTCCGGGAGACCCAGTACTTC.